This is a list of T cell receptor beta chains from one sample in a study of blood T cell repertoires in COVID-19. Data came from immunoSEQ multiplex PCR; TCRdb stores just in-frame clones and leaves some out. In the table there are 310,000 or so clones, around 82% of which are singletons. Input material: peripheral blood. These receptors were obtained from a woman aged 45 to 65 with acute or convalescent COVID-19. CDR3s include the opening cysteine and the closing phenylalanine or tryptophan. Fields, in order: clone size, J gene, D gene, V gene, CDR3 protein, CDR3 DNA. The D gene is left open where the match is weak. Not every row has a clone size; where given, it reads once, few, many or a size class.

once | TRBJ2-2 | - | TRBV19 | CASSIEPGLSSLRSTGELFF | TGTGCCAGTAGTATAGAACCGGGTCTCTCTAGTCTTCGAAGCACCGGGGAGCTGTTTTTT
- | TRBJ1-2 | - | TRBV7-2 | CASSLALGAGRVTGTYGYTF | TGTGCCAGCAGCTTAGCGCTGGGTGCTGGAAGGGTCACGGGGACTTATGGCTACACCTTC
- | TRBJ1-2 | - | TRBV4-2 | CASSHDRSLAYGYTF | TGTGCCAGCAGCCACGACAGATCGCTCGCTTATGGCTACACCTTC
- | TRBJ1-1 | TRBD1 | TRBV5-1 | CASSQGQGGTEAFF | TGCGCCAGCAGCCAGGGACAGGGAGGCACTGAAGCTTTCTTT
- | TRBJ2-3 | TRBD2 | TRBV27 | CASSLSLAGGGTDTQYF | TGTGCCAGCAGTTTATCGTTAGCGGGGGGAGGCACAGATACGCAGTATTTT
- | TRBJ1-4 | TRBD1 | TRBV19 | CASSSGQGYEKLFF | TGTGCCAGTAGCTCAGGACAGGGGTATGAAAAACTGTTTTTT
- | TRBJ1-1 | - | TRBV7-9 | CASSQGTTEAFF | TGTGCCAGCAGCCAGGGTACCACTGAAGCTTTCTTT
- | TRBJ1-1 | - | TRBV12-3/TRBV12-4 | CASSSDLGTEAFF | TGTGCCAGCAGTTCGGACTTGGGCACTGAAGCTTTCTTT
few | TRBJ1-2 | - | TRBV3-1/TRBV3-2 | CASSGTRGNYGYTF | TGTGCCAGCAGCGGTACAAGAGGGAACTATGGCTACACCTTC
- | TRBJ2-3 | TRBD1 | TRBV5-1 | CASSRQGMLGSTDTQYF | TGCGCCAGCAGCAGACAGGGGATGCTCGGGAGCACAGATACGCAGTATTTT
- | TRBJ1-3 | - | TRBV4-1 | CASSQEYKNTIYF | TGCGCCAGCAGCCAAGAGTATAAAAACACCATATATTTT
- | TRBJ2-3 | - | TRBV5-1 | CASSLGTGTDTQYF | TGCGCCAGCAGCTTGGGAACAGGGACAGATACGCAGTATTTT
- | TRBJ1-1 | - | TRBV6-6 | CASRNGNTEAFF | TGTGCCAGCAGGAACGGGAACACTGAAGCTTTCTTT
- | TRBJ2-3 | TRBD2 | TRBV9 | CASSGSGLAGDTQYF | TGTGCCAGCAGCGGTAGTGGACTAGCGGGAGATACGCAGTATTTT
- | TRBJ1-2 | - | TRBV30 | CAWTQVGGYTF | TGTGCCTGGACACAGGTGGGAGGCTACACCTTC
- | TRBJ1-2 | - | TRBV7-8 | CASSLPPGLNYGYTF | TGTGCCAGCAGCTTACCCCCGGGTCTCAACTATGGCTACACCTTC
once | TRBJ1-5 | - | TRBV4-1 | CASSSLENSNQPQHF | TGCGCCAGCAGCTCGTTGGAGAATAGCAATCAGCCCCAGCATTTT
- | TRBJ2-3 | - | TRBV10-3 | CAISGTVGDTQYF | TGTGCCATCAGTGGGACAGTTGGGGATACGCAGTATTTT